This T cell receptor (beta chain) was identified during a study of T cells in Graves' hyperthyroidism and ophthalmopathy. The germline CDR1 and CDR2 sequences are DFQATT and SNEGSKA (reference sequence). Trimming pared 6 bases from V and 2 bases from J, leaving 14 bases between. The CDR3 totals 14 residues. Researchers amplified the TCR beta CDR3 regions from RNA transcripts. First-round RT-PCR of the TCR CDR3 relied on the HTBI primer set. TCRdb passed the multiplex PCR reads through MiXCR, listing each CDR3 protein once. This table holds roughly 600,000 distinct CDR3 sequences, about 15% found once. This clonotype was observed at least ten times.

Sequenced material: blood. The rearrangement joins TRBV20-1 to TRBJ1-5; a possible D gene is TRBD1 (6 bases). This TCR was sampled from a woman aged 45 to 65 with Graves' ophthalmopathy. CDR3 sequence reads: CSAQTGLGNQPQHF. The CDR3 nucleotides are TGCAGTGCCCAGACAGGTTTGGGCAATCAGCCCCAGCATTTT.